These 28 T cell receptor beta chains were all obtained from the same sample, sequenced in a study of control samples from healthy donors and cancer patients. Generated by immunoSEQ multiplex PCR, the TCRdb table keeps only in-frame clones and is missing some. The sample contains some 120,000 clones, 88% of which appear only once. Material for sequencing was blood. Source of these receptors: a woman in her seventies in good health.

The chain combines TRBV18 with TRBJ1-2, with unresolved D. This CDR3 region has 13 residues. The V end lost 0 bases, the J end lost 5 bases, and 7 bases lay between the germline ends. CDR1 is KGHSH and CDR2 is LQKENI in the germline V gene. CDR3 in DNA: TGTGCCAGCTCACCACCGAACCAATATGGCTACACCTTC. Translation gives CASSPPNQYGYTF.

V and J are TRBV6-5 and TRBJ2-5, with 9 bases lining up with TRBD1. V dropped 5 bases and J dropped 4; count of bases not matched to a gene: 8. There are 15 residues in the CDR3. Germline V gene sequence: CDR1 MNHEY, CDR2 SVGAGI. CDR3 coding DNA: TGTGCCAGCAGTACAGGGGGCTTATCCGGAGAGACCCAGTACTTC. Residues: CASSTGGLSGETQYF.

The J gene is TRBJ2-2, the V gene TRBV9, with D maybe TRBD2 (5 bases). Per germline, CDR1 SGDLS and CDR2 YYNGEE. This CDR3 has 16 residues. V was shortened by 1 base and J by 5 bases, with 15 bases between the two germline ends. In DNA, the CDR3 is TGTGCCAGCAGCGTAACCCCGAACCCGGGGACCGGGGAGCTGTTTTTT. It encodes CASSVTPNPGTGELFF.

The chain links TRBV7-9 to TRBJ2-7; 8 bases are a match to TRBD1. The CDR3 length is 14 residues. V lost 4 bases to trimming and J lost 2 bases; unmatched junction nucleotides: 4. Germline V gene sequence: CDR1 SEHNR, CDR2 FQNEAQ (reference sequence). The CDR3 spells CASSSRDRTYEQYF. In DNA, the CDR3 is TGTGCCAGCAGCTCCCGGGACAGGACCTACGAGCAGTACTTC.

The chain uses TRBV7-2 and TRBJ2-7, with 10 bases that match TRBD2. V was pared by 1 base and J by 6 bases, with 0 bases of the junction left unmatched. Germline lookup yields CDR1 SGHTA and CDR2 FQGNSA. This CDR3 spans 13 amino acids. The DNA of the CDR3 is TGTGCCAGCAGCTTAGTAGCGGGAGGCGAGCAGTACTTC. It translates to CASSLVAGGEQYF.

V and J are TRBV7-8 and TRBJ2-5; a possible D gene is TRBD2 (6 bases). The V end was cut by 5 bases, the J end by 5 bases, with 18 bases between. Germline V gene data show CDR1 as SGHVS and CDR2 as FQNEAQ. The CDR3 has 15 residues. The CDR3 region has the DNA TGTGCCAGCAGCCCCCCCGGAGGGGACGGGGAGACCCAGTACTTC. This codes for CASSPPGGDGETQYF.

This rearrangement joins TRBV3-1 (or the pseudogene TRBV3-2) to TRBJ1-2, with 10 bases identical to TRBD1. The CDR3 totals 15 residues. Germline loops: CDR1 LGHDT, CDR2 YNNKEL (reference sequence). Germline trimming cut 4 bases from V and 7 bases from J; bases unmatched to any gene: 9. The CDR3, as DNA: TGTGCCAGCAGCCGATTGGGACAGGGGAGGAGTGGCTACACCTTC. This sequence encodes CASSRLGQGRSGYTF.

This chain's CDR3 is CASRGQGGGNTIYF. CDR3 nucleotide sequence: TGTGCCAGCAGGGGACAGGGTGGTGGAAACACCATATATTTT. The chain uses TRBV2 and TRBJ1-3, with 9 bases matching TRBD1. V was clipped by 6 bases and J by 3 bases; unmatched bases: 3. Germline CDR1 SNHLY, CDR2 FYNNEI. The CDR3 is 14 residues long.

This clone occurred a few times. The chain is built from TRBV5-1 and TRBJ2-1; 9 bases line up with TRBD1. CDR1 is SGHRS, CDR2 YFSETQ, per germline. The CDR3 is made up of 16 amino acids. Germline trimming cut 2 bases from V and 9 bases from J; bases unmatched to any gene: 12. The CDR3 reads CASSFYARTGEGEQFF. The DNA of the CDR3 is TGCGCCAGCAGCTTTTACGCGAGGACAGGGGAGGGTGAGCAGTTCTTC.

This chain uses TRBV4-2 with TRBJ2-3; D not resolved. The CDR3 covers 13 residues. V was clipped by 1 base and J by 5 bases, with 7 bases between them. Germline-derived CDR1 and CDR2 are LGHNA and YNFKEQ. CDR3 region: CASSQVDGDTQYF. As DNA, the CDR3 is TGTGCCAGCAGCCAAGTTGACGGAGATACGCAGTATTTT.

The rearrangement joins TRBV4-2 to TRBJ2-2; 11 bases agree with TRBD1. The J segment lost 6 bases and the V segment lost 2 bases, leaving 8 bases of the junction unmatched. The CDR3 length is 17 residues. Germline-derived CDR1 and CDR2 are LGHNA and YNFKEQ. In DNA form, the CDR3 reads TGTGCCAGCAGCCAATCTCAGGACAGGGGGCTGGCCGGGGAGCTGTTTTTT. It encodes CASSQSQDRGLAGELFF.

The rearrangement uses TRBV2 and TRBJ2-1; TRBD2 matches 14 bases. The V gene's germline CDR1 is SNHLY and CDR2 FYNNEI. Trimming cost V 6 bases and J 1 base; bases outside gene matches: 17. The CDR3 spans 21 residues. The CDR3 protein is CASSRIQRLAGGLYSYNEQFF. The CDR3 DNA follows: TGTGCCAGCAGCCGAATACAAAGACTAGCGGGGGGGCTTTATTCCTACAATGAGCAGTTCTTC.

This chain's CDR3 is CATSRGNEQFF. The CDR3 DNA reads as TGTGCCACCAGTAGAGGGAATGAGCAGTTCTTC. The V call is TRBV24-1, the J call TRBJ2-1; tentative D call: TRBD2 (5 bases). Germline CDR1 reads KGHDR; CDR2 reads SFDVKD. V was cut by 6 bases and J by 7 bases, with 6 bases left in between. The CDR3 spans 11 residues.

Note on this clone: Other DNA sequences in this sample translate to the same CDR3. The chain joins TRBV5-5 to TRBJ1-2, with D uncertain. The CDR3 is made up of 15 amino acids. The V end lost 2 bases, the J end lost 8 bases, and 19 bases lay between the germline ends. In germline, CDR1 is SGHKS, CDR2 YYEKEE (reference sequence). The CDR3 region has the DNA TGTGCCAGCAGCTTAAACGGGGAGGGTCGGAGGGGCTACACCTTC. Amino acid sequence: CASSLNGEGRRGYTF. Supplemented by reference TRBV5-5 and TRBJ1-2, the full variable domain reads DAGVTQSPTHLIKTRGQQVTLRCSPISGHKSVSWYQQVLGQGPQFIFQYYEKEERGRGNFPDRFSARQFPNYSSELNVNALLLGDSALYLCASSLNGEGRRGYTFGSGTRLTVV.

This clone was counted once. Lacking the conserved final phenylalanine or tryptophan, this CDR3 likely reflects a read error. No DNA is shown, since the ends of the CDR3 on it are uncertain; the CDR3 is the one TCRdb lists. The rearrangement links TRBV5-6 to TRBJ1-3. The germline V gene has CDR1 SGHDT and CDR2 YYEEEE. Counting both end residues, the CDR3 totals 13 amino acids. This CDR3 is CASSEGHRDAPDL.

The CDR3 protein is CASSAGGSGLTYEQYF. In DNA, the CDR3 is TGTGCCAGCAGCGCAGGGGGTTCGGGGCTCACCTACGAGCAGTACTTC. The rearrangement joins TRBV5-4 to TRBJ2-7; 7 bases are a match to TRBD1. This CDR3 spans 16 amino acids. Germline V lookup: CDR1 SGHNT, CDR2 YYREEE (reference sequence). V shed 4 bases, J shed 2 bases, and the junction held 12 bases outside the gene matches.

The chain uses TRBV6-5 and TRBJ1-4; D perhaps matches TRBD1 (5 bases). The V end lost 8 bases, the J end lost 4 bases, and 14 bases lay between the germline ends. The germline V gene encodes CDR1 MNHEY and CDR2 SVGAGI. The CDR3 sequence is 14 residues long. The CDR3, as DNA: TGTGCCAGCCGCACCGGGGGAAGTAATGAAAAACTGTTTTTT. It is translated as CASRTGGSNEKLFF.

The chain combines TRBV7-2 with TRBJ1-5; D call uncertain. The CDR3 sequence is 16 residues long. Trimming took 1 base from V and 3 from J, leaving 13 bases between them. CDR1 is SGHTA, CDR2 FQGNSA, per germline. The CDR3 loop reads CASSLVAGRNNQPQHF. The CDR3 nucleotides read TGTGCCAGCAGCTTAGTAGCGGGCCGAAACAATCAGCCCCAGCATTTT.

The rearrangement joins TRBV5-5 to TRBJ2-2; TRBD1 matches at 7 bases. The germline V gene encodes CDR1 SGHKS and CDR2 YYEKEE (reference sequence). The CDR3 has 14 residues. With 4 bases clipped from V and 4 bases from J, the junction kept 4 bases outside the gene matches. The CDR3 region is CASSRQGSTGELFF. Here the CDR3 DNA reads TGTGCCAGCAGCCGACAGGGAAGCACCGGGGAGCTGTTTTTT.

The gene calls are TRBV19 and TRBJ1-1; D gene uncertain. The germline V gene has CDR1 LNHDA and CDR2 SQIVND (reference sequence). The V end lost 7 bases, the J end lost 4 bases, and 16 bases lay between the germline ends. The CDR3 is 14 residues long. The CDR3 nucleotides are TGTGCCAGTACAACGGGGTCCAGCAGCACTGAAGCTTTCTTT. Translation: CASTTGSSSTEAFF.

The CDR3: CASRIRQNGETQYF. CDR3 sequence (DNA): TGTGCCAGCAGGATACGACAGAACGGAGAGACCCAGTACTTC. The V call is TRBV2, the J call TRBJ2-5, with D possibly matching TRBD1 (5 bases). This CDR3 spans 14 amino acids. The V end was cut by 6 bases, the J end by 4 bases, with 15 bases between. The germline CDR1 and CDR2 sequences are SNHLY and FYNNEI.

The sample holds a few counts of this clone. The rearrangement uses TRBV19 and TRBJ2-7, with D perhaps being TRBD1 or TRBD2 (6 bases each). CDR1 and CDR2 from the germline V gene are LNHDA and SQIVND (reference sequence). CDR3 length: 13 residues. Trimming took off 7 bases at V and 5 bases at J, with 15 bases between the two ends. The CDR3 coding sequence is TGTGCCAGTACCACTCCGGGGGCCGACGAGCAGTACTTC. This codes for CASTTPGADEQYF.

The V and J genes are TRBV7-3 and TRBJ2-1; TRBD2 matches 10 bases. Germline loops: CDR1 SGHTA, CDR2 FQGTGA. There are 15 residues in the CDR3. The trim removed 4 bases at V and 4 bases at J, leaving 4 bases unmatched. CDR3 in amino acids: CASSWIAGGYNEQFF. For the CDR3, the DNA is TGTGCCAGCAGCTGGATAGCGGGGGGTTACAATGAGCAGTTCTTC. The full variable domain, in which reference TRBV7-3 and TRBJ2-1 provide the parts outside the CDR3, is GAGVSQTPSNKVTEKGKYVELRCDPISGHTALYWYRQSLGQGPEFLIYFQGTGAADDSGLPNDRFFAVRPEGSVSTLKIQRTERGDSAVYLCASSWIAGGYNEQFFGPGTRLTVL.

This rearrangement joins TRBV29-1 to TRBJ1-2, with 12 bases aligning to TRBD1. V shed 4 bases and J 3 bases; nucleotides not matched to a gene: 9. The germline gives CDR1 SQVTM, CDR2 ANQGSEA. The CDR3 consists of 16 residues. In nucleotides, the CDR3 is TGCAGCGTTGGAGGGACAGGGGGCACACTATACTATGGCTACACCTTC. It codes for CSVGGTGGTLYYGYTF.

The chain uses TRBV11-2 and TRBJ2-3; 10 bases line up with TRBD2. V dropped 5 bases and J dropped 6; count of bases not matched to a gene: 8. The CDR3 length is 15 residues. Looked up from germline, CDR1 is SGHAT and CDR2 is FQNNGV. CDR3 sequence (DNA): TGTGCCAGCAGCCCTAGCGGGGGCTTCCTCGATACGCAGTATTTT. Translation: CASSPSGGFLDTQYF.

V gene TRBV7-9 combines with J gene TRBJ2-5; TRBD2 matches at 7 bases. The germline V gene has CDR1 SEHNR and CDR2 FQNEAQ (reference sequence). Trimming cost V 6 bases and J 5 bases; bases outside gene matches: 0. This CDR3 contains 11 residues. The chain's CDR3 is CASRAGETQYF. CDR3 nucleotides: TGTGCCAGCAGAGCGGGGGAGACCCAGTACTTC.

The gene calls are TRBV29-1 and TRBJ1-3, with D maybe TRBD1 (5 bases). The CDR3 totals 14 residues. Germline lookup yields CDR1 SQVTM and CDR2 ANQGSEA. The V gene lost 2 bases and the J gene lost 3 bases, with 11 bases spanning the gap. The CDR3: CSVESGLFGNTIYF. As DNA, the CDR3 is TGCAGCGTTGAATCAGGGCTGTTTGGAAACACCATATATTTT.

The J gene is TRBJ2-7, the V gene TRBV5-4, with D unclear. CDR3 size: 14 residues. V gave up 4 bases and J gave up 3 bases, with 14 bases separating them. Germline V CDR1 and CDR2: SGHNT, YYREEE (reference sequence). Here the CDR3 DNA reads TGTGCCAGCAGCCGCAAGGGATTAAACTACGAGCAGTACTTC. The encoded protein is CASSRKGLNYEQYF.